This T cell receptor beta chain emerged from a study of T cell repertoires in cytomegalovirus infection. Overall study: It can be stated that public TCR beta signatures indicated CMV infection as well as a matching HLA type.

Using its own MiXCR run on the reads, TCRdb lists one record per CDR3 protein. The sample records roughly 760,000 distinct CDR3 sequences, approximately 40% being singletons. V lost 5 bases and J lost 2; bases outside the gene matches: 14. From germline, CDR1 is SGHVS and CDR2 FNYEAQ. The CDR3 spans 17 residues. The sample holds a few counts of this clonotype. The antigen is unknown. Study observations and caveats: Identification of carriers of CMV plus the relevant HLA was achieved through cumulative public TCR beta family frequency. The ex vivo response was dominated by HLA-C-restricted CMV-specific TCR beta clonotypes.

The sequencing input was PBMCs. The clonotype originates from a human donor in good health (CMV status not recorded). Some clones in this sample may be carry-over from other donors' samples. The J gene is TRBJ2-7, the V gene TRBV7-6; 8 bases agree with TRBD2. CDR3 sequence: CASSTLGQLAGTYEQYF. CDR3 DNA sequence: TGTGCCAGCAGCACTTTAGGGCAGCTAGCGGGCACCTACGAGCAGTACTTC.